This T cell receptor (beta chain) was retrieved from a study of blood T cell repertoires in COVID-19. Study-wide background: Some COVID-19 samples were acute and others convalescent; all came from the United States, Italy and Spain. Sample material is recorded as cDNA or gDNA derived from T cells, B-cell-depleted T cells, or PBMCs.

Source study methods: Estimation of nucleated cell counts relied on the amplification of reference gene primers. TCRdb's copy holds only in-frame clones and misses some; the assay was immunoSEQ multiplex PCR. The V and J calls and clone size come from that table; D and trimming were worked out from the DNA. The sample yields approximately 200,000 clones, 75% to 90% seen once. Trimming at V came to 7 bases and at J to 4 bases, leaving 10 bases not matched to a gene. The germline gives CDR1 LNHDA, CDR2 SQIVND (reference sequence). This CDR3 has 16 residues. J is TRBJ1-2 and V is TRBV19; 12 bases fit TRBD1. The clonotype was recovered from a human donor in a cohort sampled during active COVID-19. The sample taken for sequencing was peripheral blood. The CDR3: CASTPPGTGGVYGYTF. The DNA of the CDR3 is TGTGCCAGTACCCCCCCCGGGACAGGGGGCGTCTATGGCTACACCTTC.